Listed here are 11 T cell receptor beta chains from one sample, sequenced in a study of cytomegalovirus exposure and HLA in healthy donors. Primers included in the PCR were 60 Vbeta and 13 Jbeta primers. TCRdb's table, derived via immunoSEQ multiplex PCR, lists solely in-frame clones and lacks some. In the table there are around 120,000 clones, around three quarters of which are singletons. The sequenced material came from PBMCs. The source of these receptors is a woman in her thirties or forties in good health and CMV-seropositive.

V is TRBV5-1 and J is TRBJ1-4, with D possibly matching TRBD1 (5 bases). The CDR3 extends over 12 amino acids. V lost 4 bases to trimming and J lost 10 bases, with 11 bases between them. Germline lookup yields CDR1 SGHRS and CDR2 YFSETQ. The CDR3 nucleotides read TGCGCCAGCAGCGGGACCGGGGGAAAACTGTTTTTT. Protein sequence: CASSGTGGKLFF. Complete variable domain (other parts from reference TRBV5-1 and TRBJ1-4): KAGVTQTPRYLIKTRGQQVTLSCSPISGHRSVSWYQQTPGQGLQFLFEYFSETQRNKGNFPGRFSGRQFSNSRSEMNVSTLELGDSALYLCASSGTGGKLFFGSGTQLSVL.

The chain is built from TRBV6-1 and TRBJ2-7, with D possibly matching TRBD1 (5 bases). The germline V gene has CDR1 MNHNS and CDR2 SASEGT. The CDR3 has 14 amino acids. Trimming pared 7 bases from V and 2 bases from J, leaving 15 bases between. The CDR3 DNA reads TGTGCCAGCACCCAAGGTGGGGCACCCTACGAGCAGTACTTC. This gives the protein CASTQGGAPYEQYF.

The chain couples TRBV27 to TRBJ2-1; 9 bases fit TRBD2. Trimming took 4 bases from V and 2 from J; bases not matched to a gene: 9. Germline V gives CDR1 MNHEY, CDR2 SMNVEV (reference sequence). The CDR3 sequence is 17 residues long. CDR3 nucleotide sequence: TGTGCCAGCAGTTCTTATAGCGGGAGTCGCACCTACAATGAGCAGTTCTTC. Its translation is CASSSYSGSRTYNEQFF.

CDR3 protein: CASSQDLSYREQFF. CDR3 nucleotides: TGTGCCAGCAGCCAAGATCTATCCTACCGTGAGCAGTTCTTC. The chain has TRBV14 and TRBJ2-1; D gene uncertain. This CDR3 has 14 amino acids. CDR1 and CDR2 from the germline V gene are SGHDN and FVKESK. V lost 0 bases, J lost 9 bases, and 12 bases lay in between.

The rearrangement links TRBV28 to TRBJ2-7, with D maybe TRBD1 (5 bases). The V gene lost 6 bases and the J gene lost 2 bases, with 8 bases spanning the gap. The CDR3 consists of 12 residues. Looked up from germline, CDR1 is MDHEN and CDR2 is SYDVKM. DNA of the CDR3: TGTGCCAGCAGATCGGACACCTACGAGCAGTACTTC. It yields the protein CASRSDTYEQYF.

CDR3 in amino acids: CASSLRIHPGQPQHF. Here the CDR3 DNA reads TGTGCCAGCAGCCTACGAATCCACCCAGGCCAGCCCCAGCATTTT. The rearrangement joins TRBV11-3 to TRBJ1-5, with D uncertain. Germline V gives CDR1 SGHNT, CDR2 YENEEA. CDR3 size: 15 residues. V lost 5 bases, J lost 7 bases, and 18 bases lay in between.

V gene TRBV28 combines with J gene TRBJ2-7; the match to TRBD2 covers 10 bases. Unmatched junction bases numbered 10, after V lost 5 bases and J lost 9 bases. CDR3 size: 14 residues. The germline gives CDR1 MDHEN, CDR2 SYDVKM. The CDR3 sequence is CASSPGTSVRGQYF. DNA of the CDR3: TGTGCCAGCAGTCCCGGGACTAGCGTAAGGGGGCAGTACTTC.

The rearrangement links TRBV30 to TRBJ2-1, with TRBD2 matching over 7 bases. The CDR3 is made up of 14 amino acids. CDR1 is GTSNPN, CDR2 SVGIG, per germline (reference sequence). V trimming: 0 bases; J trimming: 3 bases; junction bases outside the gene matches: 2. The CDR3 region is CAWSVLALYNEQFF. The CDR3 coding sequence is TGTGCCTGGAGTGTACTAGCGCTCTACAATGAGCAGTTCTTC.

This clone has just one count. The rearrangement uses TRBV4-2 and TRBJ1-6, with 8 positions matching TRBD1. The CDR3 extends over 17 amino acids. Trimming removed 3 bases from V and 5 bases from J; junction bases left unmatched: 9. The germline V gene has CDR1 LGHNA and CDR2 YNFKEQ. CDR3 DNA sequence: TGTGCCAGCAGCCAGGGACAGGCCCCAAGGAATAATTCACCCCTCCACTTT. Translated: CASSQGQAPRNNSPLHF.

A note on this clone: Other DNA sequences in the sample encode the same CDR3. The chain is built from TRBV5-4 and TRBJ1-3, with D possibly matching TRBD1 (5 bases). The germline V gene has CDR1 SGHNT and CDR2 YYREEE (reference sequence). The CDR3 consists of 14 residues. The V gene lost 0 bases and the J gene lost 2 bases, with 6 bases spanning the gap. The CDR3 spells CASSLAGAGNTIYF. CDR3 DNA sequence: TGTGCCAGCAGCTTGGCGGGGGCTGGAAACACCATATATTTT.

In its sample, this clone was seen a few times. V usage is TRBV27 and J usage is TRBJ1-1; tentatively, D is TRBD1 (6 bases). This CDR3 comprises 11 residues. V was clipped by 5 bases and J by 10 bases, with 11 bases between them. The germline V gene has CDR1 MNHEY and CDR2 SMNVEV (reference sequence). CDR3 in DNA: TGTGCCAGCAGTCAGGGGTATCGAGCTTTCTTT. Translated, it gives CASSQGYRAFF.